Listed below are T cell receptor beta chains from one sample, sequenced in a study of T-cell memory formation after mild COVID-19. Using its own MiXCR run on the 5' RACE reads, TCRdb lists one record per CDR3 protein. The sample has approximately 480,000 distinct CDR3 sequences; roughly 18% are singletons. Sequencing was performed on PBMCs or a T cell subset sorted from them (not recorded which). The receptors were gathered from an adult woman who had mild COVID-19 (a few samples of this study predate the infection). Cell type and time point are not known. CDR3s include the opening cysteine and the closing phenylalanine or tryptophan. Fields, in order: V gene, J gene, D gene, clone size, CDR3 protein, CDR3 DNA. D genes are given only for firm matches. Not every row has a clone size; where given, it reads once, few, many or a size class.

V: TRBV20-1
J: TRBJ2-1
D: TRBD1
size: few
CDR3: CSALLEAGTGTYNEQFF
DNA: TGCAGTGCTCTCCTCGAAGCAGGGACAGGGACCTACAATGAGCAGTTCTTC

V: TRBV5-1
J: TRBJ2-1
D: TRBD1
size: few
CDR3: CASSRQGSYEQFF
DNA: TGCGCCAGCAGCAGACAGGGTAGCTATGAGCAGTTCTTC

V: TRBV6-2/TRBV6-3
J: TRBJ2-7
D: -
size: few
CDR3: CASRGAQQYF
DNA: TGTGCCAGCAGAGGCGCACAGCAGTACTTC

V: TRBV7-2
J: TRBJ1-5
D: -
size: many
CDR3: CASSTRGNQPQHF
DNA: TGTGCCAGCAGCACTAGGGGCAATCAGCCCCAGCATTTT

V: TRBV7-9
J: TRBJ2-7
D: -
size: -
CDR3: CASSLVGARYF
DNA: TGTGCCAGCAGCTTAGTGGGGGCTCGGTACTTC

V: TRBV24-1
J: TRBJ1-1
D: -
size: -
CDR3: CATSGPPGEAEAFF
DNA: TGTGCCACCAGTGGTCCACCGGGGGAGGCTGAAGCTTTCTTT

V: TRBV20-1
J: TRBJ2-2
D: -
size: -
CDR3: CSARRHRDSGDGELFF
DNA: TGCAGTGCTAGACGCCACCGGGACTCCGGGGACGGGGAGCTGTTTTTT

V: TRBV4-1
J: TRBJ1-5
D: -
size: few
CDR3: CASSPGALSNQPQHF
DNA: TGCGCCAGCAGCCCCGGGGCGTTAAGCAATCAGCCCCAGCATTTT

V: TRBV7-9
J: TRBJ1-2
D: -
size: -
CDR3: CASSLAGRPGGYTF
DNA: TGTGCCAGCAGCTTAGCTGGCAGACCGGGGGGCTACACCTTC

V: TRBV7-3
J: TRBJ1-1
D: -
size: -
CDR3: CASSTTGTLGTEAFF
DNA: TGTGCCAGCAGCACAACCGGGACATTGGGCACTGAAGCTTTCTTT

V: TRBV7-7
J: TRBJ2-2
D: -
size: few
CDR3: CASSPMNTGELFF
DNA: TGTGCTAGCAGCCCTATGAACACCGGGGAGCTGTTTTTT

V: TRBV5-5
J: TRBJ2-7
D: -
size: -
CDR3: CASSLGHEPYEQYF
DNA: TGTGCCAGCAGCCTCGGACACGAACCCTACGAGCAGTACTTC

V: TRBV7-6
J: TRBJ1-1
D: -
size: few
CDR3: CASMPGTSNTEAFF
DNA: TGTGCCAGCATGCCCGGGACTTCGAACACTGAAGCTTTCTTT

V: TRBV24-1
J: TRBJ2-3
D: -
size: many
CDR3: CATSNGGGAGTSTDTQYF
DNA: TGTGCCACCTCAAATGGTGGCGGCGCAGGGACTAGCACAGATACGCAGTATTTT

V: TRBV27
J: TRBJ2-5
D: -
size: -
CDR3: CASSFNFGRGARETQYF
DNA: TGTGCCAGCAGTTTCAATTTCGGCAGGGGGGCTCGGGAGACCCAGTACTTC

V: TRBV20-1
J: TRBJ2-7
D: TRBD1
size: few
CDR3: CSAPGQGAWEQYF
DNA: TGCAGTGCTCCGGGACAGGGGGCTTGGGAGCAGTACTTC

V: TRBV12-3/TRBV12-4
J: TRBJ1-2
D: -
size: -
CDR3: CASSPERTYGYTF
DNA: TGTGCCAGCAGTCCCGAGCGGACTTATGGCTACACCTTC

V: TRBV23-1
J: TRBJ1-1
D: -
size: few
CDR3: CASSPSLRMNTEAFF
DNA: TGCGCCAGCAGTCCCTCTCTGCGGATGAACACTGAAGCTTTCTTT

V: TRBV5-1
J: TRBJ2-2
D: TRBD1
size: few
CDR3: CASSLGGQGPTGELFF
DNA: TGCGCCAGCAGCTTGGGGGGACAGGGCCCCACCGGGGAGCTGTTTTTT

V: TRBV9
J: TRBJ2-3
D: -
size: -
CDR3: CASSAQVVSNTDTQYF
DNA: TGTGCCAGCAGCGCCCAAGTGGTGTCGAACACAGATACGCAGTATTTT

V: TRBV29-1
J: TRBJ2-3
D: TRBD2
size: few
CDR3: CSVDLLAGPRDTQYF
DNA: TGCAGCGTTGACCTACTAGCGGGGCCTCGCGATACGCAGTATTTT

V: TRBV4-1
J: TRBJ1-2
D: TRBD1
size: -
CDR3: CASSQLPGTGPANYGYTF
DNA: TGCGCCAGCAGCCAACTTCCGGGGACAGGGCCAGCTAACTATGGCTACACCTTC

V: TRBV12-3/TRBV12-4
J: TRBJ2-1
D: TRBD1
size: many
CDR3: CASSLEQGAGFF
DNA: TGTGCCAGCAGTCTCGAACAGGGGGCAGGGTTCTTC

V: TRBV6-5
J: TRBJ1-2
D: -
size: few
CDR3: CASSYIGGGYTF
DNA: TGTGCCAGCAGTTACATTGGTGGGGGCTACACCTTC

V: TRBV29-1
J: TRBJ2-1
D: TRBD2
size: few
CDR3: CSVPGLAGGYNEQFF
DNA: TGCAGCGTTCCGGGACTAGCGGGGGGCTACAATGAGCAGTTCTTC

V: TRBV4-2
J: TRBJ2-2
D: -
size: few
CDR3: CASSRSQPAPGELFF
DNA: TGTGCCAGCAGCAGAAGCCAGCCTGCCCCCGGGGAGCTGTTTTTT

V: TRBV19
J: TRBJ1-5
D: -
size: -
CDR3: CASISGRDQPQHF
DNA: TGTGCCAGTATTAGTGGCAGAGATCAGCCCCAGCATTTT

V: TRBV11-3
J: TRBJ2-1
D: TRBD2
size: many
CDR3: CASSLVGLGSYNEQFF
DNA: TGTGCCAGCAGCTTAGTGGGACTAGGGTCTTACAATGAGCAGTTCTTC

V: TRBV2
J: TRBJ1-6
D: TRBD1
size: -
CDR3: CASSGQTGGNSPLHF
DNA: TGTGCCAGCAGTGGACAGACAGGGGGAAATTCACCCCTCCACTTT

V: TRBV7-2
J: TRBJ2-7
D: -
size: -
CDR3: CASSWDLSYEQYF
DNA: TGTGCCAGCAGCTGGGACCTCTCCTACGAGCAGTACTTC

V: TRBV27
J: TRBJ2-7
D: -
size: -
CDR3: CASSFTGSEQYF
DNA: TGTGCCAGCAGTTTTACAGGATCCGAGCAGTACTTC

V: TRBV20-1
J: TRBJ2-7
D: -
size: -
CDR3: CSAPPEGVGEQYF
DNA: TGCAGTGCTCCCCCCGAAGGGGTCGGCGAGCAGTACTTC

V: TRBV18
J: TRBJ2-7
D: -
size: -
CDR3: CASSRNRGGSDVQYF
DNA: TGTGCCAGCTCTCGAAACAGGGGAGGATCGGATGTGCAGTACTTC